The T cell receptor beta chain under discussion was sequenced for a study of PD-1 blockade in mismatch repair-deficient tumors. Study-level information: Enrolled about 2013-2017, patients had progressing, pretreated mismatch repair-deficient cancers of approximately 13 types.

All patients were mismatch repair deficient, assessed by either PCR or immunohistochemistry. TCRs were sequenced from a few patients responding to pembrolizumab. Produced via immunoSEQ multiplex PCR; TCRdb's table is partial and in-frame only. Of approximately 38,000 clones detected, about 88% appear once; the ten largest clones hold roughly 4%. The CDR3 is made up of 15 amino acids. Germline CDR1 is MNHNS and CDR2 is SASEGT. The V and J ends lost 2 bases and 7 bases, in that order; junction bases with no gene match: 6. The chain carries TRBV6-1 and TRBJ1-4; 8 nucleotides match TRBD1. This sample comprised peripheral blood, obtained about 80 weeks after starting pembrolizumab. The sequence came from an adult with mismatch repair-deficient cancer. The CDR3 DNA reads TGTGCCAGCAGTGAATTTGCCGGGACAGGTGAAAAACTGTTTTTT. Translation gives CASSEFAGTGEKLFF.